The rows below give T cell receptor beta chains drawn from one sample of a study of control samples from healthy donors and cancer patients. Here immunoSEQ multiplex PCR was the method, and the copy in TCRdb shows in-frame clones only, minus some. Among about 160,000 clones listed, under 96% were seen once. The source material was blood. The receptors stem from a woman in her twenties or thirties in good health. The CDR3 runs from the conserved cysteine through the conserved F or W. A D gene is named only where the DNA matches it firmly. Only part of the rows carry a size: once, few, many, or a class if the clone is expanded.

d_call,j_call,cdr3_length,clone_size,v_call,cdr3_aa,cdr3_nt
.,TRBJ1-4,16,.,TRBV18,CASSLSVIATNEKLFF,TGTGCCAGCTCACTTTCGGTAATTGCAACTAATGAAAAACTGTTTTTT
.,TRBJ1-2,15,.,TRBV19,CASREQDYGNYGYTF,TGTGCCAGTAGAGAACAGGACTATGGTAACTATGGCTACACCTTC
.,TRBJ1-3,15,few,TRBV18,CASSPQGTDGNTIYF,TGTGCCAGCTCACCACAGGGTACGGATGGAAACACCATATATTTT
TRBD1,TRBJ2-4,17,.,TRBV5-1,CASSLALRGLAKNIQYF,TGCGCCAGCAGCTTGGCCCTCAGGGGGCTGGCCAAAAACATTCAGTACTTC
.,TRBJ1-2,13,.,TRBV5-6,CASSLAGVGGYTF,TGTGCCAGCAGCTTGGCCGGGGTGGGTGGCTACACCTTC
.,TRBJ2-3,15,.,TRBV14,CASSQDEGNTDTQYF,TGTGCCAGCAGCCAAGACGAAGGGAACACAGATACGCAGTATTTT
TRBD2,TRBJ2-1,17,.,TRBV5-1,CASRELAGPTAGNEQFF,TGCGCCAGCAGGGAACTAGCGGGACCCACTGCGGGCAATGAGCAGTTCTTC
.,TRBJ1-5,15,.,TRBV2,CASEPPGEGNQPQHF,TGTGCCAGCGAACCGCCCGGTGAGGGCAATCAGCCCCAGCATTTT
.,TRBJ2-1,15,.,TRBV2,CASSGPLVVYNEQFF,TGTGCCAGCAGTGGTCCACTAGTGGTTTACAATGAGCAGTTCTTC
.,TRBJ1-5,15,.,TRBV2,CASRVGILGNQPQHF,TGTGCCAGCAGGGTGGGTATTTTAGGAAATCAGCCCCAGCATTTT
.,TRBJ1-5,13,.,TRBV7-9,CASSLLGDQPQHF,TGTGCCAGCAGCTTACTCGGGGATCAGCCCCAGCATTTT
.,TRBJ2-4,13,.,TRBV27,CASSLRQSDIQYF,TGTGCCAGCAGTCTTAGACAGTCAGACATTCAGTACTTC
TRBD2,TRBJ2-7,17,.,TRBV6-1,CASSAWSQGSGSYEQYF,TGTGCCAGCAGTGCGTGGAGTCAGGGTAGCGGGTCCTACGAGCAGTACTTC
.,TRBJ2-1,15,.,TRBV25-1,CASSQPGLKTNEQFF,TGTGCCAGCAGCCAACCGGGACTGAAGACAAATGAGCAGTTCTTC
TRBD1,TRBJ2-4,14,.,TRBV15,CATSSWDRVNIQYF,TGTGCCACCAGCAGTTGGGACAGGGTAAACATTCAGTACTTC
TRBD2,TRBJ2-1,15,.,TRBV13,CASSPATSEYNEQFF,TGTGCCAGCAGCCCTGCGACTAGCGAATACAATGAGCAGTTCTTC
TRBD1,TRBJ1-1,14,.,TRBV27,CASSLRTGGTEAFF,TGTGCCAGCAGTTTAAGGACAGGGGGCACTGAAGCTTTCTTT
TRBD1,TRBJ2-7,12,.,TRBV6-6,CASRSTGEEQYF,TGTGCCAGCAGGTCCACAGGGGAGGAGCAGTACTTC
.,TRBJ1-1,12,.,TRBV28,CASRGIGTEAFF,TGTGCCAGCAGAGGGATTGGCACTGAAGCTTTCTTT
.,TRBJ1-4,15,.,TRBV27,CASSLKGRTNEKLFF,TGTGCCAGCAGCCTTAAGGGTAGGACTAATGAAAAACTGTTTTTT
.,TRBJ2-1,12,once,TRBV3-1/TRBV3-2,CASSQGLGEQFF,TGTGCCAGCAGCCAAGGGCTGGGGGAGCAGTTCTTC
.,TRBJ2-1,12,.,TRBV3-1/TRBV3-2,CASSQDRNEQFF,TGTGCCAGCAGCCAAGATAGGAATGAGCAGTTCTTC
.,TRBJ1-2,13,.,TRBV9,CASSVLDGYGYTF,TGTGCCAGCAGCGTACTCGACGGCTATGGCTACACCTTC
.,TRBJ1-2,13,once,TRBV5-6,CASSFGWSYGYTF,TGTGCCAGCAGCTTCGGATGGAGCTATGGCTACACCTTC
TRBD1,TRBJ2-1,14,.,TRBV2,CASRAPGQYNEQFF,TGTGCCAGCAGAGCACCGGGACAGTACAATGAGCAGTTCTTC
.,TRBJ1-4,15,once,TRBV4-1,CASSKQGRGNEKLFF,TGCGCCAGCAGCAAACAGGGTCGGGGGAATGAAAAACTGTTTTTT
TRBD2,TRBJ2-5,16,.,TRBV2,CASSSTSGGARETQYF,TGTGCCAGCAGCTCAACTAGCGGGGGGGCCAGAGAGACCCAGTACTTC